This T cell receptor (beta chain) appears in the sequencing data of a study of blood T cell repertoires in COVID-19. The CDR3 is made up of 13 amino acids. Trimming left V 0 bases short and J 4 bases short, with 7 bases between. Germline-derived CDR1 and CDR2 are SGHRS and YFSETQ. Participant-reported clinical history was the basis for cohort assignment. The table came from immunoSEQ multiplex PCR; TCRdb's copy has only in-frame clones and leaves some out. The table includes approximately 200,000 clones, approximately 86% detected once. The rearrangement uses TRBV5-1 and TRBJ1-2; the D is unclear. The specimen was PBMCs or T cells enriched from blood (not recorded which). The sequence was obtained from a woman in her twenties or thirties who had recovered from COVID-19. The CDR3 region is CASSLGGSYGYTF. CDR3 DNA sequence: TGCGCCAGCAGCTTGGGCGGTTCCTATGGCTACACCTTC.